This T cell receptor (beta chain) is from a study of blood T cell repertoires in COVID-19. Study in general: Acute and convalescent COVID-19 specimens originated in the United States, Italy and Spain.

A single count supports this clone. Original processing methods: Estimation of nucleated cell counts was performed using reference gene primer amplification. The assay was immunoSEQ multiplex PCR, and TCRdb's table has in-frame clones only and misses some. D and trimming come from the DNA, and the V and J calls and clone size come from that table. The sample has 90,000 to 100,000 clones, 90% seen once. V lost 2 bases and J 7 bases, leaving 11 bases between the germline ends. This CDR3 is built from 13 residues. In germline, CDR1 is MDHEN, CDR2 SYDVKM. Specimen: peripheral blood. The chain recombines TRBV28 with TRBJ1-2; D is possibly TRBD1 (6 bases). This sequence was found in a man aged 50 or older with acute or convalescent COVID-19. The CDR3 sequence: CASSLGGAGGYTF. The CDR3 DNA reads TGTGCCAGCAGTTTAGGGGGGGCGGGTGGCTACACCTTC.